This TCR beta chain stems from a study of blood T cell repertoires in COVID-19. This clone was recorded once. Sequenced by immunoSEQ multiplex PCR; TCRdb stores in-frame clones only, minus some. The sample includes about 160,000 clones, approximately 92% of them seen just once. The source of this sequence is a man younger than 35 with COVID-19, enrolled during active disease. The specimen sequenced was peripheral blood.

The CDR3 sequence: CASSLLNDRGSGNTIYF. CDR3 DNA: TGTGCCAGCAGCCTCCTTAACGACAGGGGGTCTGGAAACACCATATATTTT. The chain combines TRBV7-9 with TRBJ1-3, with TRBD1 matching over 9 bases. The CDR3 has 17 amino acids. Germline assignment: CDR1 SEHNR and CDR2 FQNEAQ (reference sequence). V was pared by 5 bases and J by 1 base, with 9 bases of the junction left unmatched.